What follows describes a single T cell receptor beta chain. No antigen is known for it. The source of the sample is a study of Ad26.COV2.S vaccination and SARS-CoV-2 variants. Regarding the study as a whole: Post-vaccination breadth of spike-specific CD8+ and CD4+ T cell responses was reportedly substantial. Recipients given vaccine exceeded placebo recipients in spike-specific TCR breadth. For non-spike TCRs, breadth in vaccine recipients resembled that in placebo recipients.

The germline V and J ends were trimmed by 4 bases and 0 bases, with 8 bases remaining between them. This CDR3 is 15 amino acids long. Germline CDR1 and CDR2: SGHNT and YYREEE (reference sequence). Clones were sequenced by immunoSEQ multiplex PCR, and TCRdb holds only the in-frame ones, with some missing. The table shows approximately 400,000 clones, with about 91% occurring only once. This TCR derives from a human donor who had recovered from COVID-19. J is TRBJ2-6 and V is TRBV5-4, with D unclear. Here the sequenced sample was peripheral blood, taken after recovery from COVID-19. CDR3 sequence (DNA): TGTGCCAGCAGCCTCGCCGCCTCTGGGGCCAACGTCCTGACTTTC. This translates into CASSLAASGANVLTF.